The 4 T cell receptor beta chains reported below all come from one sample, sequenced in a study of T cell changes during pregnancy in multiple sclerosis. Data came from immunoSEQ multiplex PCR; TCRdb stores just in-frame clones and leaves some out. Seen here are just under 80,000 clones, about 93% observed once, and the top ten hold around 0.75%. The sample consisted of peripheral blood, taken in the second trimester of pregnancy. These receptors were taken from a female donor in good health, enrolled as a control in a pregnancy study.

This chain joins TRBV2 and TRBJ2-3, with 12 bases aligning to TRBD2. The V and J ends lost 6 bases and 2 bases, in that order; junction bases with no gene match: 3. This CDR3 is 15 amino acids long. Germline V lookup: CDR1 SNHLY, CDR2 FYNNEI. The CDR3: CASRRTSGATDTQYF. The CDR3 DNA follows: TGTGCCAGCAGGAGGACTAGCGGGGCCACAGATACGCAGTATTTT.

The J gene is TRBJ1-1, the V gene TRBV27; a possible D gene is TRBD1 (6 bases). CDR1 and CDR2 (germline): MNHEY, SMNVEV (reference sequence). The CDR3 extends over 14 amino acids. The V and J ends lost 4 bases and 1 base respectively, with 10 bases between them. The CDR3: CASSSRTENTEAFF. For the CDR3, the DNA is TGTGCCAGCAGTTCACGGACAGAGAACACTGAAGCTTTCTTT.

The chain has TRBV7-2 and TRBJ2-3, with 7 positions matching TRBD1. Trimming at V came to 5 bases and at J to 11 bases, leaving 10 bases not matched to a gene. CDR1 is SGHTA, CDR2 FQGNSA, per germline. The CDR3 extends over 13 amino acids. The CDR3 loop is CASSEHRQGRQYF. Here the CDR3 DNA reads TGTGCCAGCAGCGAGCACCGACAGGGTCGGCAGTATTTT.

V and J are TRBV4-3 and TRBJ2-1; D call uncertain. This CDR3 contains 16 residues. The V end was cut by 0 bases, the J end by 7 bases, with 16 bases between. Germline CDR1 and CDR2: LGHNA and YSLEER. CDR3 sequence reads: CASSQERLVAGNEQFF. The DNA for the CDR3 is TGCGCCAGCAGCCAAGAACGCCTAGTAGCTGGGAATGAGCAGTTCTTC.